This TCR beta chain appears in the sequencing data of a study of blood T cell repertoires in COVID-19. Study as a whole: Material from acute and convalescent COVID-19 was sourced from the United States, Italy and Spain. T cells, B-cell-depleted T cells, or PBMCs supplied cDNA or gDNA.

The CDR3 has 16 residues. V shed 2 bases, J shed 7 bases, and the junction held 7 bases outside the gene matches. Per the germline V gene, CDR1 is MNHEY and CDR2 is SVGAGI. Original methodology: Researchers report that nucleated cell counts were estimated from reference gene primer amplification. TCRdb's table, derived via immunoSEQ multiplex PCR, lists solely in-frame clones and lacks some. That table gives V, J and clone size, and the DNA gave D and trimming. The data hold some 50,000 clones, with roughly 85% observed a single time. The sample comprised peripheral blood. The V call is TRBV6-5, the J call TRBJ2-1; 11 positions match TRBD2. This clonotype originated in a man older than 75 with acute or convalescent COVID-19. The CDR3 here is CASSYSIAGGRNEQFF. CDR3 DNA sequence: TGTGCCAGCAGTTACAGCATAGCGGGGGGGCGGAATGAGCAGTTCTTC.